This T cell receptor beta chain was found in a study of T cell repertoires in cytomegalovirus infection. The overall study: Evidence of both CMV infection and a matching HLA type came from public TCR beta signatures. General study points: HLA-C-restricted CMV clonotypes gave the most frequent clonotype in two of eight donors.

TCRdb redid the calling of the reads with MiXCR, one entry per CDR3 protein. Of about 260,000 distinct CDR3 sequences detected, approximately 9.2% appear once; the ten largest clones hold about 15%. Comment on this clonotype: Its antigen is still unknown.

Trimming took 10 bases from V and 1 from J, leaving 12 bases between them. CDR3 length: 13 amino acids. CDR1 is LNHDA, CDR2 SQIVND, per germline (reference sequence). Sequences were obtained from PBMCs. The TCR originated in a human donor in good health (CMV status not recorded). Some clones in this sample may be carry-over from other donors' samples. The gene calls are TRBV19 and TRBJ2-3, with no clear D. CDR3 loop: CATSPTRTDTQYF. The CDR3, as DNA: TGTGCCACCTCCCCGACGCGCACAGATACGCAGTATTTT.